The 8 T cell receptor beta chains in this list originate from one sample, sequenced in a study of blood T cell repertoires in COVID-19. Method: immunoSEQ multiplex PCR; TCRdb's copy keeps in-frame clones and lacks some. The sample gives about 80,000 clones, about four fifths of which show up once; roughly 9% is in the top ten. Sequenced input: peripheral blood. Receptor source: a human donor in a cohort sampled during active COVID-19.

CDR3 protein: CASSEQGQADTQYF. The CDR3, as DNA: TGTGCCAGCAGTGAACAGGGTCAGGCCGATACGCAGTATTTT. V usage is TRBV2 and J usage is TRBJ2-3, with D possibly being TRBD1 (5 bases). CDR3 length: 14 residues. V dropped 2 bases and J dropped 6 bases, with 12 bases sitting between them. The germline CDR1 and CDR2 sequences are SNHLY and FYNNEI. Combining the CDR3 with reference TRBV2 and TRBJ2-3 gives the whole variable domain EPEVTQTPSHQVTQMGQEVILRCVPISNHLYFYWYRQILGQKVEFLVSFYNNEISEKSEIFDDQFSVERPDGSNFTLKIRSTKLEDSAMYFCASSEQGQADTQYFGPGTRLTVL.

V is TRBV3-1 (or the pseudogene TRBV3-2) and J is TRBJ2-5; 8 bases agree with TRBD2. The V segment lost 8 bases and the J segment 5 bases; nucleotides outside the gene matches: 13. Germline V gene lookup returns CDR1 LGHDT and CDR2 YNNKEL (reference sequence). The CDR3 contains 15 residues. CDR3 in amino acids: CASSPGRGAPETQYF. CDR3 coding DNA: TGTGCCAGCTCCCCGGGGCGGGGGGCTCCCGAGACCCAGTACTTC.

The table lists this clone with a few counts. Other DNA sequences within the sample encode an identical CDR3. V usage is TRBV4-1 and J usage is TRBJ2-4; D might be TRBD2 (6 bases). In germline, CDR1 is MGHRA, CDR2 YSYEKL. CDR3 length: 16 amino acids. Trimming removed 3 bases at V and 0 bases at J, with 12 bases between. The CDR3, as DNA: TGCGCCAGCAGCCACCGGGCGGGACTAGCCAAAAACATTCAGTACTTC. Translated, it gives CASSHRAGLAKNIQYF.

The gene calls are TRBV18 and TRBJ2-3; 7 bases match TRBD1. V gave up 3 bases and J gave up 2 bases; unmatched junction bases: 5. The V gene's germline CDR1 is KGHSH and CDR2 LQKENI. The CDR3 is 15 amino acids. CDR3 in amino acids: CASSPLQGSTDTQYF. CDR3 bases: TGTGCCAGCTCACCCTTACAGGGGTCCACAGATACGCAGTATTTT. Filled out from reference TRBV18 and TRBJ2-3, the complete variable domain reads NAGVMQNPRHLVRRRGQEARLRCSPMKGHSHVYWYRQLPEEGLKFMVYLQKENIIDESGMPKERFSAEFPKEGPSILRIQQVVRGDSAAYFCASSPLQGSTDTQYFGPGTRLTVL.

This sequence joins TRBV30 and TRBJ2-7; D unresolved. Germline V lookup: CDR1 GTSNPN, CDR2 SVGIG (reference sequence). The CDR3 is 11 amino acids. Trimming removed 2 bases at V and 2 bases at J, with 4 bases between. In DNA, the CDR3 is TGTGCCTGGAGTCCCGCCTACGAGCAGTACTTC. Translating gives CAWSPAYEQYF.

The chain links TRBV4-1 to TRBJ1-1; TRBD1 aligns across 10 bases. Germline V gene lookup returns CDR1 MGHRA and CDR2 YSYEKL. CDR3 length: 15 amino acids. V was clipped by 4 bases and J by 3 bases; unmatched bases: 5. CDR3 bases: TGCGCCAGCAGCCTGAGGACAGGGGGATACACTGAAGCTTTCTTT. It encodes CASSLRTGGYTEAFF.

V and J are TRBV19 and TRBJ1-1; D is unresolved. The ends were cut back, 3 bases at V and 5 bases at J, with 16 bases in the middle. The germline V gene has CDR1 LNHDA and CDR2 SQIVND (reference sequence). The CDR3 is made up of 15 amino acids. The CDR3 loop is CASSILGLAGTEAFF. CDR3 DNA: TGTGCCAGTAGTATCTTGGGTCTAGCGGGGACTGAAGCTTTCTTT.

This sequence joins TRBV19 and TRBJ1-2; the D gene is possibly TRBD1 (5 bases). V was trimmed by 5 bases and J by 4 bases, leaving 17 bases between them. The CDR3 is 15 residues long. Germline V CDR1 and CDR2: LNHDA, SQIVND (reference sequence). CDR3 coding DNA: TGTGCCAGTAGTGCCCGGGTAGGGGCGGTCTATGGCTACACCTTC. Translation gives CASSARVGAVYGYTF.